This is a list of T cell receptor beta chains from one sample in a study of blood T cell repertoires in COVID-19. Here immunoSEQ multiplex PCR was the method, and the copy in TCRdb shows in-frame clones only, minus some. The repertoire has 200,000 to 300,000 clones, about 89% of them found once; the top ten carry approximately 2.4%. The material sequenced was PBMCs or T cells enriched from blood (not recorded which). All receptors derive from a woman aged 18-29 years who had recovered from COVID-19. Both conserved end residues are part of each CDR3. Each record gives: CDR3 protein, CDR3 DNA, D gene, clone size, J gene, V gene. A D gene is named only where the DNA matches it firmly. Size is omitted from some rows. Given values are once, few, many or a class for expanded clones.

CDR3aa: CASSLAAAGGPSTDTQYF
CDR3nt: TGTGCCAGCAGCTTAGCGGCGGCAGGGGGCCCGAGCACAGATACGCAGTATTTT
d_gene: TRBD1
abundance: NA
j_gene: TRBJ2-3
v_gene: TRBV7-2

CDR3aa: CAWSVAVPGNTIYF
CDR3nt: TGTGCCTGGAGTGTGGCTGTTCCTGGAAACACCATATATTTT
d_gene: NA
abundance: NA
j_gene: TRBJ1-3
v_gene: TRBV30

CDR3aa: CSVDRDRGETQYF
CDR3nt: TGCAGCGTTGACCGGGACAGGGGAGAGACCCAGTACTTC
d_gene: TRBD1
abundance: NA
j_gene: TRBJ2-5
v_gene: TRBV29-1

CDR3aa: CASSPLGGLSVLGGYTF
CDR3nt: TGTGCCAGCAGCCCCCTGGGCGGGTTGTCCGTATTGGGGGGCTACACCTTC
d_gene: NA
abundance: NA
j_gene: TRBJ1-2
v_gene: TRBV5-6

CDR3aa: CASSLAGDEQFF
CDR3nt: TGCGCCAGCAGCTTGGCAGGGGATGAGCAGTTCTTC
d_gene: NA
abundance: NA
j_gene: TRBJ2-1
v_gene: TRBV5-1

CDR3aa: CASSLSYGIGNSNQPQHF
CDR3nt: TGTGCCAGCAGTTTATCTTACGGGATTGGGAATAGCAATCAGCCCCAGCATTTT
d_gene: NA
abundance: once
j_gene: TRBJ1-5
v_gene: TRBV28

CDR3aa: CASSEGGVSTDTQYF
CDR3nt: TGTGCCAGCAGTGAAGGGGGGGTTAGCACAGATACGCAGTATTTT
d_gene: NA
abundance: NA
j_gene: TRBJ2-3
v_gene: TRBV6-1

CDR3aa: CASSFDLGLRDTEAFF
CDR3nt: TGTGCCAGCAGCTTCGACCTCGGACTGAGAGACACTGAAGCTTTCTTT
d_gene: NA
abundance: NA
j_gene: TRBJ1-1
v_gene: TRBV7-2

CDR3aa: CASSAPGGSSYNEQFF
CDR3nt: TGCGCCAGCAGCGCTCCAGGGGGCAGCTCCTACAATGAGCAGTTCTTC
d_gene: TRBD1
abundance: NA
j_gene: TRBJ2-1
v_gene: TRBV5-1

CDR3aa: CASSLGGIYGYTF
CDR3nt: TGTGCCAGCAGTTTAGGAGGGATCTATGGCTACACCTTC
d_gene: NA
abundance: NA
j_gene: TRBJ1-2
v_gene: TRBV12-3/TRBV12-4

CDR3aa: CASSLNRGTNEQFF
CDR3nt: TGTGCCAGCAGCCTAAACCGGGGGACCAATGAGCAGTTCTTC
d_gene: NA
abundance: NA
j_gene: TRBJ2-1
v_gene: TRBV7-2

CDR3aa: CRADPGDTEAFF
CDR3nt: TGCAGGGCAGATCCAGGGGACACTGAAGCTTTCTTT
d_gene: NA
abundance: NA
j_gene: TRBJ1-1
v_gene: TRBV29-1

CDR3aa: CASSQGLAGIPVTDTQYF
CDR3nt: TGCGCCAGCAGCCAAGGCCTAGCGGGTATCCCTGTCACAGATACGCAGTATTTT
d_gene: TRBD2
abundance: once
j_gene: TRBJ2-3
v_gene: TRBV4-1

CDR3aa: CASSIRTATYEQYF
CDR3nt: TGTGCCAGTAGTATAAGGACAGCCACCTACGAGCAGTACTTC
d_gene: NA
abundance: NA
j_gene: TRBJ2-7
v_gene: TRBV19

CDR3aa: CASSSGTEFNYGYTF
CDR3nt: TGTGCCAGCAGCTCAGGGACAGAGTTTAACTATGGCTACACCTTC
d_gene: TRBD1
abundance: NA
j_gene: TRBJ1-2
v_gene: TRBV7-9

CDR3aa: CASIPTSGYEQYF
CDR3nt: TGTGCCAGCATCCCTACTAGCGGCTACGAGCAGTACTTC
d_gene: TRBD2
abundance: NA
j_gene: TRBJ2-7
v_gene: TRBV28

CDR3aa: CAWSAGTRTDTQYF
CDR3nt: TGTGCCTGGAGCGCCGGGACTAGGACAGATACGCAGTATTTT
d_gene: TRBD2
abundance: NA
j_gene: TRBJ2-3
v_gene: TRBV30